This T cell receptor (beta chain) was recorded in a study of long-term antiretroviral therapy in people with HIV. Findings and limits, study-wide: Transplant-donor-level diversity was not reached after ART, though diversity increased.

There are 18 residues in the CDR3. Germline CDR1 is LGHNA and CDR2 is YNFKEQ. J gave up 1 base and V 4 bases, and 5 bases lay outside the gene matches. Investigators performed immunoSEQ version v3.0 at survey level. The assay was immunoSEQ multiplex PCR, and TCRdb's table has in-frame clones only and misses some. Of 30,000 to 40,000 clones detected, over 90% appear once; the ten largest clones hold roughly 3.6%. To note about this clone: No antigen is known for it.

Sequencing was performed on unsorted PBMCs, taken 4.1 years after starting antiretroviral therapy. The chain couples TRBV4-2 to TRBJ2-3; TRBD2 matches at 16 bases. The receptor comes from a woman aged 50 to 65 with HIV. The CDR3 here is CASSPGTSGGGRTDTQYF. DNA for the CDR3: TGTGCCAGCAGCCCGGGGACTAGCGGGGGGGGACGCACAGATACGCAGTATTTT.